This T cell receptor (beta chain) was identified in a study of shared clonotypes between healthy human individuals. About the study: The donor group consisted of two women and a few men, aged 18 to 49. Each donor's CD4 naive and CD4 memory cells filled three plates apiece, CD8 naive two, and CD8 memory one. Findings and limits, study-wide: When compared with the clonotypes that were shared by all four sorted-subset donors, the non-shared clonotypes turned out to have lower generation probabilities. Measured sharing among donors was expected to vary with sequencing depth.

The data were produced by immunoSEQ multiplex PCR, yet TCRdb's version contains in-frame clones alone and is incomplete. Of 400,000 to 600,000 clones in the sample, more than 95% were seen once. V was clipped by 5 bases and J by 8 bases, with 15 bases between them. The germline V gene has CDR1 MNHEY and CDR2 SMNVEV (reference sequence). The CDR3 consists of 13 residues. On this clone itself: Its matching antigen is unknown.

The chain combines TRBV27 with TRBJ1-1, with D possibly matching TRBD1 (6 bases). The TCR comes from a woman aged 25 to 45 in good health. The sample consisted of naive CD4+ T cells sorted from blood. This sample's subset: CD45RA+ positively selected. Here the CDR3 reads CASSPHTTGEAFF. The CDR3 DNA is TGTGCCAGCAGTCCCCACACGACAGGCGAAGCTTTCTTT.